This entry concerns a single T cell receptor (beta chain). The antigen is unknown. These data belong to a study of cytomegalovirus exposure and HLA in healthy donors. Notes on the study in general: Some public TCRs appeared in many individuals, while most sequences were rare.

Repertoires were generated with immunoSEQ multiplex PCR, while TCRdb's copy carries only in-frame clones and drops some. The sample yields about 180,000 clones, 80% to 90% seen once. V lost 2 bases and J lost 3, with 7 bases in between. Germline V CDR1 and CDR2: MNHEY, SVGAGI. The CDR3 has 14 amino acids. The rearrangement joins TRBV6-5 to TRBJ1-4; D remains ambiguous. The sequenced sample was PBMCs. This clonotype originated in a woman aged 25-40 years in good health and CMV-seronegative. The CDR3 coding sequence is TGTGCCAGCAGTTACGTTAGTTCTAATGAAAAACTGTTTTTT. It encodes CASSYVSSNEKLFF.